Listed below are T cell receptor beta chains from one sample, sequenced in a study of regulatory T cells in long-lasting Graves disease. TCRdb re-analysed the multiplex PCR reads in MiXCR, keeping a single row per CDR3 protein. The repertoire holds about 460,000 distinct CDR3 sequences, with roughly 22% as singletons. Sequenced material: peripheral blood mononuclear cells (PBMCs), taken when the disease was refractory, from a patient treated with antithyroid drugs. These receptors all come from a female donor with Graves disease. Both conserved end residues are part of each CDR3. Fields, in order: V gene, D gene, clone size, J gene, CDR3 DNA, CDR3 protein. A D gene is named only where the DNA matches it firmly. Size is stated for part of the rows, as once, few or many counts, or as a class when the clone is expanded.

v_gene: TRBV2; d_gene: TRBD1; abundance: .; j_gene: TRBJ1-1; CDR3nt: TGTGCCAGCAGCACAACCCGGGACAGGGATACTGAAGCTTTCTTT; CDR3aa: CASSTTRDRDTEAFF
v_gene: TRBV28; d_gene: TRBD2; abundance: .; j_gene: TRBJ2-1; CDR3nt: TGTGCCAGCAGCCCTTCTAGCGGAGGTCCCGATGAGCAGTTCTTC; CDR3aa: CASSPSSGGPDEQFF
v_gene: TRBV9; d_gene: .; abundance: few; j_gene: TRBJ1-5; CDR3nt: TGTGCCAGCAGCCCAGGTGGGGGCATGGGCAATCAGCCCCAGCATTTT; CDR3aa: CASSPGGGMGNQPQHF
v_gene: TRBV5-1; d_gene: .; abundance: many; j_gene: TRBJ2-7; CDR3nt: TGCGCCAGCAGCCCTGGCGCGAGCTCCTACGAGCAGTACTTC; CDR3aa: CASSPGASSYEQYF
v_gene: TRBV10-3; d_gene: TRBD1; abundance: .; j_gene: TRBJ1-1; CDR3nt: TGTGCCATCAGTGACCAGGGGGCCCCTGAAGCTTTCTTT; CDR3aa: CAISDQGAPEAFF
v_gene: TRBV6-1; d_gene: .; abundance: .; j_gene: TRBJ2-3; CDR3nt: TGTGCCAGCAGTCACGGGACGCTCTTAGATACGCAGTATTTT; CDR3aa: CASSHGTLLDTQYF
v_gene: TRBV28; d_gene: .; abundance: many; j_gene: TRBJ1-2; CDR3nt: TGTGCCAGCAGTTCCGGAGACATCTATGGCTACACCTTC; CDR3aa: CASSSGDIYGYTF
v_gene: TRBV13; d_gene: .; abundance: many; j_gene: TRBJ2-5; CDR3nt: TGTGCCAGCCGTCGGCAGGGGGGGCAACGAGAGACCCAGTACTTC; CDR3aa: CASRRQGGQRETQYF
v_gene: TRBV29-1; d_gene: .; abundance: .; j_gene: TRBJ1-5; CDR3nt: TGCAGCGTCACAAATTATAGCAATCAGCCCCAGCATTTT; CDR3aa: CSVTNYSNQPQHF
v_gene: TRBV7-2; d_gene: .; abundance: many; j_gene: TRBJ2-5; CDR3nt: TGTGCCAGCAGCCCAACTAGGGGGAGAGAGACCCAGTACTTC; CDR3aa: CASSPTRGRETQYF
v_gene: TRBV19; d_gene: TRBD2; abundance: few; j_gene: TRBJ2-5; CDR3nt: TGTGCCAGTAGCGAAAGACTAGCGGGAGAGACCCAGTACTTC; CDR3aa: CASSERLAGETQYF
v_gene: TRBV10-2; d_gene: .; abundance: many; j_gene: TRBJ2-5; CDR3nt: TGCGCCAGACCCCCCCTAGGGCGCAGGCAAGAGACCCAGTACTTC; CDR3aa: CARPPLGRRQETQYF
v_gene: TRBV27; d_gene: .; abundance: .; j_gene: TRBJ2-1; CDR3nt: TGTGCCAGCAGTTTCGGCAGAGATTCCTACAATGAGCAGTTCTTC; CDR3aa: CASSFGRDSYNEQFF
v_gene: TRBV12-3/TRBV12-4; d_gene: .; abundance: many; j_gene: TRBJ1-2; CDR3nt: TGTGCCAGCAGTTTAGGACGGAGAGCCTATGGCTACACCTTC; CDR3aa: CASSLGRRAYGYTF
v_gene: TRBV28; d_gene: TRBD1; abundance: many; j_gene: TRBJ1-1; CDR3nt: TGTGCCAGCAGTTTACCGGAACAGGGGACTGAAGCTTTCTTT; CDR3aa: CASSLPEQGTEAFF
v_gene: TRBV6-2/TRBV6-3; d_gene: .; abundance: few; j_gene: TRBJ1-5; CDR3nt: TGTGCCAGCAGTTACAGGGTAAACAATCAGCCCCAGCATTTT; CDR3aa: CASSYRVNNQPQHF
v_gene: TRBV28; d_gene: .; abundance: many; j_gene: TRBJ2-4; CDR3nt: TGTGCCAGCAGCCGCGACAGAAAACTATTCAAAAACATTCAGTACTTC; CDR3aa: CASSRDRKLFKNIQYF
v_gene: TRBV19; d_gene: TRBD2; abundance: .; j_gene: TRBJ2-2; CDR3nt: TGTGCCAGTAGTATTTTTGGGCTAGCGGGGAAAAACACCGGGGAGCTGTTTTTT; CDR3aa: CASSIFGLAGKNTGELFF
v_gene: TRBV11-2; d_gene: TRBD1; abundance: few; j_gene: TRBJ2-2; CDR3nt: TGTGCCAGCAGGACGAACAGGGGACCGACCGGGGAGCTGTTTTTT; CDR3aa: CASRTNRGPTGELFF
v_gene: TRBV7-9; d_gene: .; abundance: .; j_gene: TRBJ2-2; CDR3nt: TGTGCCAGCAGCCAACGTGGAGGCCTAGGGGAGAACACCGGGGAGCTGTTTTTT; CDR3aa: CASSQRGGLGENTGELFF
v_gene: TRBV12-3/TRBV12-4; d_gene: TRBD1; abundance: many; j_gene: TRBJ1-3; CDR3nt: TGTGCCAGCAGTTGGACAGGCTCTGGAAACACCATATATTTT; CDR3aa: CASSWTGSGNTIYF
v_gene: TRBV19; d_gene: .; abundance: .; j_gene: TRBJ1-2; CDR3nt: TGTGCCACCCAGACAGGAAACAACTATGGCTACACCTTC; CDR3aa: CATQTGNNYGYTF
v_gene: TRBV7-8; d_gene: TRBD1; abundance: .; j_gene: TRBJ1-5; CDR3nt: TGTGCCAGCAGCTTCTTTCACGGACAGGGAGGTATGGGCCAGCCCCAGCATTTT; CDR3aa: CASSFFHGQGGMGQPQHF
v_gene: TRBV5-1; d_gene: .; abundance: many; j_gene: TRBJ2-7; CDR3nt: TGCGCCAGCAGCTTAGGACAGATCTACGAGCAGTACTTC; CDR3aa: CASSLGQIYEQYF
v_gene: TRBV28; d_gene: .; abundance: many; j_gene: TRBJ1-5; CDR3nt: TGTGCCAGCACTAATAGCAATCAGCCCCAGCATTTT; CDR3aa: CASTNSNQPQHF
v_gene: TRBV12-3/TRBV12-4; d_gene: .; abundance: many; j_gene: TRBJ1-5; CDR3nt: TGTGCCAGCAGCTTGGAAGGGCTGGGGAATCAGCCCCAGCATTTT; CDR3aa: CASSLEGLGNQPQHF
v_gene: TRBV11-1; d_gene: .; abundance: many; j_gene: TRBJ1-1; CDR3nt: TGTGCCAGCAGAGTAGGCAGATTGAACACTGAAGCTTTCTTT; CDR3aa: CASRVGRLNTEAFF
v_gene: TRBV20-1; d_gene: .; abundance: .; j_gene: TRBJ2-2; CDR3nt: TGCAGTGCTAGAGATCAGCCGAACACCGGGGAGCTGTTTTTT; CDR3aa: CSARDQPNTGELFF